The T cell receptor (beta chain) under discussion was sequenced for a study of CD8 T cells in ankylosing spondylitis. Germline CDR1 and CDR2: MNHEY and SMNVEV (reference sequence). The CDR3 spans 12 residues. The V and J ends lost 5 bases and 9 bases respectively, with 11 bases between them. General study findings and limits: In ankylosing spondylitis blood, a motif of fewer than 10 highly homologous TCR beta variants appeared characteristic. Matched ankylosing spondylitis synovial fluid reportedly showed significant enrichment of disease-linked clones.

A note on this clonotype: Its antigen is unidentified.

Using quantitative 5'-RACE with molecular barcodes, the authors made TCR beta libraries. TCRdb passed the 5' RACE reads through MiXCR, listing each CDR3 protein once. The sample lists 700,000 or so distinct CDR3 sequences; around 20% were seen once. V is TRBV27 and J is TRBJ2-1; D assignment may be TRBD1 or TRBD2 (6 bases each). The sequencing input was blood, either unsorted or a sorted T cell fraction (not recorded which). This clonotype was obtained from a male donor with ankylosing spondylitis. CDR3 region: CASSPQGLEQFF. CDR3 bases: TGTGCCAGCAGTCCACAGGGACTTGAGCAGTTCTTC.